The rows below give T cell receptor beta chains drawn from one sample of a study of cytomegalovirus exposure and HLA in healthy donors. Here immunoSEQ multiplex PCR was the method, and the copy in TCRdb shows in-frame clones only, minus some. This sample contains over 40,000 clones. The source material was PBMCs. The receptors shown here come from a woman between 40 and 55 years old in good health and CMV-seronegative. Each CDR3 is given with its conserved first and last residue. A D gene is named only where the DNA matches it firmly.

len: 13; j_gene: TRBJ2-7; d_gene: -; v_gene: TRBV7-8; CDR3nt: TGTGCCAGCAGCTTGGAGGCCGCCTACGAGCAGTACTTC; CDR3aa: CASSLEAAYEQYF
len: 17; j_gene: TRBJ1-4; d_gene: -; v_gene: TRBV5-4; CDR3nt: TGTGCCAGCAGCTTGGCTGTCTCGGCCGGGGTGGGGGAAAAACTGTTTTTT; CDR3aa: CASSLAVSAGVGEKLFF
len: 15; j_gene: TRBJ1-1; d_gene: -; v_gene: TRBV7-3; CDR3nt: TGTGCCAGCAGCTTAACAGGGACACCGGGCACTGAAGCTTTCTTT; CDR3aa: CASSLTGTPGTEAFF
len: 15; j_gene: TRBJ2-1; d_gene: TRBD2; v_gene: TRBV5-1; CDR3nt: TGCGCCAGCAGCTTAGCGGGAGGCTACGACAATGAGCAGTTCTTC; CDR3aa: CASSLAGGYDNEQFF
len: 14; j_gene: TRBJ2-7; d_gene: TRBD2; v_gene: TRBV7-9; CDR3nt: TGTGCCAGCAGCTTAAGTAGCGGGGTCACCGAGCAGTACTTC; CDR3aa: CASSLSSGVTEQYF
len: 12; j_gene: TRBJ2-7; d_gene: -; v_gene: TRBV6-1; CDR3nt: TGTGCCAGCGGTCAGGCATTCTACGAGCAGTACTTC; CDR3aa: CASGQAFYEQYF
len: 18; j_gene: TRBJ1-6; d_gene: -; v_gene: TRBV7-9; CDR3nt: TGTGCCAGCAGCTTGGATAGGGGCCCCAGCTCCTATAATTCACCCCTCCACTTT; CDR3aa: CASSLDRGPSSYNSPLHF
len: 15; j_gene: TRBJ2-2; d_gene: -; v_gene: TRBV5-1; CDR3nt: TGCGCCAGCAGCTTGAGGGGTATGGACACCGGGGAGCTGTTTTTT; CDR3aa: CASSLRGMDTGELFF
len: 14; j_gene: TRBJ2-1; d_gene: -; v_gene: TRBV10-3; CDR3nt: TGTGCCATCAGTGAGTCTGGCAGGGACAATGAGCAGTTCTTC; CDR3aa: CAISESGRDNEQFF
len: 14; j_gene: TRBJ1-2; d_gene: -; v_gene: TRBV6-5; CDR3nt: TGTGCCAGCAGACGGGAAGGGACTAACTATGGCTACACCTTC; CDR3aa: CASRREGTNYGYTF
len: 16; j_gene: TRBJ1-3; d_gene: -; v_gene: TRBV18; CDR3nt: TGTGCCAGCTCACCGCGCGGGGGCTCTACTGGAAACACCATATATTTT; CDR3aa: CASSPRGGSTGNTIYF
len: 13; j_gene: TRBJ1-6; d_gene: -; v_gene: TRBV2; CDR3nt: TGTGCCTCGAAAGACGGGTATAATTCACCCCTCCACTTT; CDR3aa: CASKDGYNSPLHF
len: 15; j_gene: TRBJ1-1; d_gene: -; v_gene: TRBV4-3; CDR3nt: TGCGCCAGCAGCCACGACACAGGGAGGAACACTGAAGCTTTCTTT; CDR3aa: CASSHDTGRNTEAFF
len: 14; j_gene: TRBJ1-1; d_gene: -; v_gene: TRBV7-2; CDR3nt: TGTGCCAGCAGCTTGGCAGGGCAAGGGACTGAAGCTTTCTTT; CDR3aa: CASSLAGQGTEAFF
len: 13; j_gene: TRBJ1-1; d_gene: -; v_gene: TRBV5-1; CDR3nt: TGCGCCAGCAGCCTCCCAGGGGACACTGAAGCTTTCTTT; CDR3aa: CASSLPGDTEAFF
len: 17; j_gene: TRBJ2-1; d_gene: TRBD2; v_gene: TRBV13; CDR3nt: TGTGCCAGCAGCCCCCCTCCCGGACTAGCGGGGGGGCCTCAGCAGTTCTTC; CDR3aa: CASSPPPGLAGGPQQFF
len: 15; j_gene: TRBJ2-7; d_gene: TRBD1; v_gene: TRBV11-2; CDR3nt: TGTGCCAGCAGCTTAGAGGCAATCACCGGGACAGGGTTGTACTTC; CDR3aa: CASSLEAITGTGLYF
len: 14; j_gene: TRBJ2-5; d_gene: TRBD2; v_gene: TRBV7-9; CDR3nt: TGTGCCAGCAGCTTATCTACGGGGGGAAAGACCCAGTACTTC; CDR3aa: CASSLSTGGKTQYF
len: 16; j_gene: TRBJ1-6; d_gene: TRBD1; v_gene: TRBV6-5; CDR3nt: TGTGCCAGCAGTTCCGGGACAGCCCCTCGGATCTCTCCCCTACACTTT; CDR3aa: CASSSGTAPRISPLHF
len: 16; j_gene: TRBJ2-3; d_gene: TRBD2; v_gene: TRBV2; CDR3nt: TGTGCCAGCAGTGGACTAATCTGGGACTACACAGATACGCAGTATTTT; CDR3aa: CASSGLIWDYTDTQYF
len: 15; j_gene: TRBJ1-6; d_gene: -; v_gene: TRBV6-5; CDR3nt: TGTGCCAGCAGTTACGCGGGCAGGGGTCCGGCACCCCTCCACTTT; CDR3aa: CASSYAGRGPAPLHF
len: 19; j_gene: TRBJ1-6; d_gene: -; v_gene: TRBV7-2; CDR3nt: TGTGCCAGCAGCTTAGATAGGGAGAGTTCCACCTTCGATAATTCACCCCTCCACTTT; CDR3aa: CASSLDRESSTFDNSPLHF
len: 16; j_gene: TRBJ2-6; d_gene: -; v_gene: TRBV28; CDR3nt: TGTGCCAGCACTCCGGGTGGAGGGTCCGGGGCCAACGTCCTGACTTTC; CDR3aa: CASTPGGGSGANVLTF
len: 14; j_gene: TRBJ1-2; d_gene: TRBD1; v_gene: TRBV6-5; CDR3nt: TGTGCCAGCAGTAACCTGGACAGGACCGGAACCTACACCTTC; CDR3aa: CASSNLDRTGTYTF
len: 15; j_gene: TRBJ2-3; d_gene: TRBD2; v_gene: TRBV9; CDR3nt: TGTGCCAGCAGCGTAGGTAGCGGGGGCCTAAATACGCAGTATTTT; CDR3aa: CASSVGSGGLNTQYF
len: 14; j_gene: TRBJ2-1; d_gene: TRBD2; v_gene: TRBV7-9; CDR3nt: TGTGCCAGCACCATAACTAGCGGGTACAATGAGCAGTTCTTC; CDR3aa: CASTITSGYNEQFF